This TCR beta chain was captured by sequencing in a study of cytomegalovirus exposure and HLA in healthy donors. Study context: From donors who were HLA-typed, an early data release held 80 million to 85 million unique TCRs.

Study-wide points: In presence/absence analyses, roughly uniform sequencing depth across donors was assumed. A later analysis reportedly found fewer N-insertions in an Asian-associated ancestry cluster than the approximately 670-donor mean.

Regarding this clone: The target antigen is unknown.

Use of 60 Vbeta and 13 Jbeta primers characterized the PCR. Original handling: Approximately 11 million of tens of millions of unique TCR beta chains were shared, per a later count. Assay: immunoSEQ multiplex PCR; the TCRdb copy retains only in-frame clones and omits some. The V and J calls and clone size come from that table; D and trimming were worked out from the DNA. The profile covers around 140,000 clones, with around 78% appearing a single time and over 2% taken by the ten largest. Material for sequencing was PBMCs. The sequence was obtained from a woman aged 18-29 years in good health and CMV-seropositive.

This chain's CDR3 is CASSQLDREVEQYF. CDR3 nucleotides: TGTGCCAGCAGCCAATTGGACAGGGAGGTCGAGCAGTACTTC. The J gene is TRBJ2-7, the V gene TRBV7-8; 8 bases agree with TRBD1. Per germline, CDR1 SGHVS and CDR2 FQNEAQ. CDR3 length: 14 amino acids. J lost 6 bases, V lost 5 bases, and 9 bases had no gene match.